The T cell receptor beta chain described here comes from a study of blood T cell repertoires in COVID-19. The overall study: Some COVID-19 samples were acute and others convalescent; all came from the United States, Italy and Spain.

This clone was detected only once. Those who participated ranged in age from roughly 18 to 100 years and resided in about two dozen US areas. Methods used by the authors: Reference gene primer amplification gave nucleated cell count estimates. The assay was immunoSEQ multiplex PCR, and TCRdb's table has in-frame clones only and misses some. V and J calls and clone size are as listed in that table; D and trimming were resolved from the DNA. The sample has approximately 340,000 clones; approximately 93% are singletons. There are 14 residues in the CDR3. Germline V gene sequence: CDR1 KGHSH, CDR2 LQKENI. V lost 3 bases and J lost 1, with 9 bases in between.

The chain uses TRBV18 and TRBJ1-1; D not certain. Sequences were obtained from PBMCs or T cells enriched from blood (not recorded which). The clonotype originates from a woman aged 35 to 49 who had been exposed to COVID-19. CDR3 bases: TGTGCCAGCTCACCGGGAGTAACGAACACTGAAGCTTTCTTT. This codes for CASSPGVTNTEAFF.